The 22 T cell receptor beta chains given below trace back to one sample, sequenced in a study of blood T cell repertoires in COVID-19. Method: immunoSEQ multiplex PCR; TCRdb's copy keeps in-frame clones and lacks some. The sample holds some 170,000 clones, roughly 84% seen once. The material sequenced was PBMCs or T cells enriched from blood (not recorded which). These receptors all come from a human donor with acute COVID-19. The donor label of this sample is uncertain.

The chain employs TRBV5-1 and TRBJ1-4; D might be TRBD1 (5 bases). Trimming shortened V by 7 bases and J by 8 bases, and 15 bases separated the two germline ends. The V gene's germline CDR1 is SGHRS and CDR2 YFSETQ. This CDR3 comprises 13 residues. The CDR3 DNA follows: TGCGCCAGCGCCATTGGGCAGGGAGAAAAACTGTTTTTT. Its protein is CASAIGQGEKLFF.

The chain carries TRBV4-1 and TRBJ1-2, with D tentatively TRBD1 (6 bases). Germline loops: CDR1 MGHRA, CDR2 YSYEKL. The CDR3 is 14 residues long. The V gene lost 0 bases and the J gene lost 8 bases, with 13 bases spanning the gap. The CDR3 region has the DNA TGCGCCAGCAGCCAAGATGACCAGGGGTGGGGCTACACCTTC. This gives the protein CASSQDDQGWGYTF.

The gene calls are TRBV3-1 (or the pseudogene TRBV3-2) and TRBJ2-5; tentative D call: TRBD2 (5 bases). V gave up 4 bases and J gave up 2 bases, with 11 bases separating them. Germline V gene lookup returns CDR1 LGHDT and CDR2 YNNKEL (reference sequence). The CDR3 covers 14 residues. The CDR3 sequence: CASSLGLEQETQYF. CDR3 DNA: TGTGCCAGCAGCCTCGGACTCGAGCAAGAGACCCAGTACTTC.

V and J are TRBV18 and TRBJ2-2; D unclear. Germline-derived CDR1 and CDR2 are KGHSH and LQKENI. The CDR3 is 14 amino acids. The V end lost 2 bases, the J end lost 0 bases, and 4 bases lay between the germline ends. CDR3 loop: CASSPVANTGELFF. CDR3 DNA sequence: TGTGCCAGCTCACCAGTCGCGAACACCGGGGAGCTGTTTTTT.

The gene calls are TRBV25-1 and TRBJ2-7; 9 bases agree with TRBD1. V shed 1 base, J shed 5 bases, and the junction held 6 bases outside the gene matches. CDR3 length equals 15 residues. CDR1 MGHDK and CDR2 SYGVNS come from the germline V gene. The CDR3: CASSESGTGSDEQYF. CDR3 in DNA: TGTGCCAGCAGTGAATCAGGGACAGGGTCCGACGAGCAGTACTTC.

V usage is TRBV5-6 and J usage is TRBJ2-7; maybe TRBD2 (6 bases). This CDR3 region has 14 residues. In germline, CDR1 is SGHDT, CDR2 YYEEEE. Between the trimmed V and J ends, which lost 2 bases and 0 bases, there was a span of 9 bases. CDR3 in DNA: TGTGCCAGCAGCTTCTTGGGACTCTCCTACGAGCAGTACTTC. Its protein is CASSFLGLSYEQYF.

This clone was detected only once. The chain joins TRBV5-4 to TRBJ2-3; D may be TRBD1 (6 bases). V was trimmed by 1 base and J by 0 bases, leaving 6 bases between them. The CDR3 spans 14 residues. Looked up from germline, CDR1 is SGHNT and CDR2 is YYREEE (reference sequence). The CDR3 region is CASSLTGSTDTQYF. The CDR3 nucleotides are TGTGCCAGCAGCTTGACAGGGAGCACAGATACGCAGTATTTT. The complete variable domain, with remaining parts taken from reference TRBV5-4 and TRBJ2-3, reads ETGVTQSPTHLIKTRGQQVTLRCSSQSGHNTVSWYQQALGQGPQFIFQYYREEENGRGNFPPRFSGLQFPNYSSELNVNALELDDSALYLCASSLTGSTDTQYFGPGTRLTVL.

The count of this clone is one. This sequence joins TRBV4-2 and TRBJ2-2; possible D gene TRBD1, 5 bases. CDR3 length: 14 residues. V was shortened by 5 bases and J by 3 bases, with 10 bases between the two germline ends. Germline CDR1 reads LGHNA; CDR2 reads YNFKEQ. CDR3 sequence reads: CASSGSRDTGELFF. The CDR3 nucleotides read TGTGCCAGCAGCGGCAGCAGGGACACCGGGGAGCTGTTTTTT.

The chain employs TRBV19 and TRBJ2-7; unclear D gene. The CDR3 is 14 residues long. Per the germline V gene, CDR1 is LNHDA and CDR2 is SQIVND (reference sequence). V was clipped by 5 bases and J by 1 base, with 12 bases between them. CDR3 protein: CASSPLPSSYEQYF. In nucleotides, the CDR3 is TGTGCCAGTAGTCCACTCCCCTCTTCCTACGAGCAGTACTTC.

This clone was picked up a small number of times. The chain carries TRBV6-5 and TRBJ1-5, with a possible D match to TRBD1 (5 bases). Trimming took 6 bases from V and 6 from J, leaving 18 bases between them. Germline CDR1 is MNHEY and CDR2 is SVGAGI. This CDR3 has 15 amino acids. The CDR3: CASRPGQRAGQPQHF. For the CDR3, the DNA is TGTGCCAGCAGACCCGGACAAAGGGCCGGTCAGCCCCAGCATTTT.

This clone was observed once. The chain employs TRBV10-3 and TRBJ1-6; TRBD1 aligns across 8 bases. The ends lost 5 bases at V and 8 bases at J; junction bases unmatched: 8. CDR1 is ENHRY, CDR2 SYGVKD, per germline. This CDR3 is built from 15 residues. The CDR3 spells CAISNRTGKDSPLHF. CDR3 sequence (DNA): TGTGCCATCAGTAATAGGACAGGGAAAGATTCACCCCTCCACTTT.

The chain has TRBV6-2 or TRBV6-3 and TRBJ1-2; 8 nucleotides match TRBD1. This CDR3 contains 16 residues. V shed 6 bases, J shed 3 bases, and the junction held 12 bases outside the gene matches. Per the germline V gene, CDR1 is MNHEY and CDR2 is SVGEGT. CDR3 residues: CASSRRQGWRDYGYTF. The CDR3 DNA reads TGTGCCAGCAGCCGCCGACAGGGGTGGAGGGACTATGGCTACACCTTC.

This clone was picked up a small number of times. The V call is TRBV2, the J call TRBJ1-5; possibly TRBD1 for D (5 bases). CDR3 length equals 15 residues. V lost 0 bases, J lost 6 bases, and 12 bases lay in between. The V gene's germline CDR1 is SNHLY and CDR2 FYNNEI. DNA of the CDR3: TGTGCCAGCAGTGAAGCGACCCAGGGCCCTCAGCCCCAGCATTTT. It encodes CASSEATQGPQPQHF.

The chain recombines TRBV6-2 or TRBV6-3 with TRBJ1-6; 7 bases match TRBD1. V was clipped by 0 bases and J by 10 bases; unmatched bases: 6. The CDR3 contains 15 residues. The germline CDR1 and CDR2 sequences are MNHEY and SVGEGT. The CDR3 here is CASSYSWDSASPLHF. DNA for the CDR3: TGTGCCAGCAGTTACTCGTGGGACAGCGCCTCACCCCTCCACTTT.

The chain recombines TRBV9 with TRBJ2-3; 15 bases match TRBD2. CDR3 length: 18 amino acids. The germline CDR1 and CDR2 sequences are SGDLS and YYNGEE. Germline trimming cut 3 bases from V and 0 bases from J; bases unmatched to any gene: 5. CDR3 bases: TGTGCCAGCAGCGACGGACTAGCGGGGGGGTTTAGCACAGATACGCAGTATTTT. Encoded protein: CASSDGLAGGFSTDTQYF.

This clone came up once. Within the sample, other DNA sequences also encode this same CDR3. This chain links TRBV5-8 with TRBJ1-1; tentatively, D is TRBD1 (5 bases). The germline V gene encodes CDR1 SGHTS and CDR2 YDEGEE. This CDR3 is built from 13 residues. The V end lost 4 bases, the J end lost 2 bases, and 9 bases lay between the germline ends. In nucleotides, the CDR3 is TGTGCCAGCAGCCTTGACAGTAACACTGAAGCTTTCTTT. This codes for CASSLDSNTEAFF.

The chain carries TRBV30 and TRBJ1-1, with D possibly matching TRBD1 (5 bases). Germline CDR1 and CDR2: GTSNPN and SVGIG (reference sequence). V was shortened by 1 base and J by 6 bases, with 9 bases between the two germline ends. The CDR3 covers 12 residues. The DNA of the CDR3 is TGTGCCTGGAGTGCTCAGGGCTCTGAAGCTTTCTTT. Translated, it gives CAWSAQGSEAFF.

The rearrangement joins TRBV6-5 to TRBJ1-2, with D perhaps matching TRBD1 (6 bases). The CDR3 totals 15 residues. V lost 6 bases to trimming and J lost 8 bases, with 22 bases between them. Germline CDR1 is MNHEY and CDR2 is SVGAGI. The CDR3 coding sequence is TGTGCCAGCAGCCCGAGCCTGGGGGCTCTTACGGGCTACACCTTC. Protein: CASSPSLGALTGYTF.

V usage is TRBV3-1 (or the pseudogene TRBV3-2) and J usage is TRBJ1-1; no clear D gene. The germline CDR1 and CDR2 sequences are LGHDT and YNNKEL (reference sequence). Trimming stripped 1 base from V and 1 base from J, with 10 bases between. The length of the CDR3 is 15 residues. The CDR3 loop reads CASSQGGRKNTEAFF. The CDR3, as DNA: TGTGCCAGCAGCCAAGGCGGTCGGAAGAACACTGAAGCTTTCTTT.

Written as DNA, the CDR3 is TGTGCCAGCAGTGAAGCCCCCGGGACAGGGAATCAGCCCCAGCATTTT. Its translation is CASSEAPGTGNQPQHF. V gene TRBV6-1 combines with J gene TRBJ1-5, with 9 bases that match TRBD1. Unmatched junction bases numbered 4, after V lost 0 bases and J lost 4 bases. The germline CDR1 and CDR2 sequences are MNHNS and SASEGT. The CDR3 loop spans 16 amino acids.

The chain uses TRBV7-8 and TRBJ1-5; 7 bases fit TRBD1. Germline lookup yields CDR1 SGHVS and CDR2 FQNEAQ. The CDR3 contains 15 residues. J gave up 4 bases and V 5 bases, and 8 bases lay outside the gene matches. CDR3 sequence reads: CASSPRQGMNQPQHF. As DNA, the CDR3 is TGTGCCAGCAGCCCAAGACAGGGCATGAATCAGCCCCAGCATTTT.

The chain joins TRBV11-2 to TRBJ2-3, with 8 bases that match TRBD2. Germline V lookup: CDR1 SGHAT, CDR2 FQNNGV. The V segment lost 4 bases and the J segment 0 bases; nucleotides outside the gene matches: 6. The CDR3 contains 16 residues. CDR3 DNA: TGTGCCAGCAGCTCGGGGGGGACTACCAGCACAGATACGCAGTATTTT. Protein: CASSSGGTTSTDTQYF.